The 12 T cell receptor beta chains below were found in one sample sequenced in a study of cytomegalovirus exposure and HLA in healthy donors. The PCR ran on 60 Vbeta and 13 Jbeta primers. Clones were read by immunoSEQ multiplex PCR, and TCRdb kept only the in-frame ones, dropping some. The data show roughly 250,000 clones, under 90% seen once. Sample: PBMCs. These receptors were taken from a girl aged 2 to 10 in good health and CMV-seronegative.

This chain links TRBV4-1 with TRBJ1-1, with D unclear. CDR1 and CDR2 (germline): MGHRA, YSYEKL. Trimming stripped 4 bases from V and 4 bases from J, with 19 bases between. This CDR3 region has 16 residues. The CDR3 DNA reads TGCGCCAGCAGCCGGAGGGCGTGGGGTTGGGTCACTGAAGCTTTCTTT. Its protein product is CASSRRAWGWVTEAFF.

The rearrangement joins TRBV5-4 to TRBJ2-1; a possible D gene is TRBD2 (5 bases). This CDR3 region has 12 residues. V lost 3 bases to trimming and J lost 14 bases, with 15 bases between them. Germline V gives CDR1 SGHNT, CDR2 YYREEE (reference sequence). The CDR3 DNA reads as TGTGCCAGCAGCTCGCAGACTACCCGGGAGTTCTTC. This codes for CASSSQTTREFF. Drawing the rest from reference TRBV5-4 and TRBJ2-1, the complete variable domain is ETGVTQSPTHLIKTRGQQVTLRCSSQSGHNTVSWYQQALGQGPQFIFQYYREEENGRGNFPPRFSGLQFPNYSSELNVNALELDDSALYLCASSSQTTREFFGPGTRLTVL.

V is TRBV7-2 and J is TRBJ1-6; 8 nucleotides match TRBD1. J gave up 11 bases and V 2 bases, and 8 bases lay outside the gene matches. CDR3 length equals 15 residues. Per the germline V gene, CDR1 is SGHTA and CDR2 is FQGNSA. The chain's CDR3 is CASSLFNQGATPLHF. In DNA, the CDR3 is TGTGCCAGCAGCTTATTTAATCAGGGGGCGACACCCCTCCACTTT.

V is TRBV12-5 and J is TRBJ1-1; possibly TRBD1 for D (5 bases). V lost 5 bases to trimming and J lost 5 bases, with 21 bases between them. CDR1 and CDR2 from the germline V gene are LGHNT and FRNRAP. The CDR3 runs to 16 residues. In DNA form, the CDR3 reads TGTGCTAGTGGTCCCACATATGGGGGGGGGTATACTGAAGCTTTCTTT. Amino acids: CASGPTYGGGYTEAFF.

The genes are TRBV15 and TRBJ1-1, with D unresolved. V was pared by 0 bases and J by 0 bases, with 8 bases between. This CDR3 spans 15 amino acids. The V gene's germline CDR1 is LNHNV and CDR2 YYDKDF (reference sequence). CDR3 region: CATSRDFVMNTEAFF. CDR3 DNA: TGTGCCACCAGCAGAGATTTCGTAATGAACACTGAAGCTTTCTTT.

V usage is TRBV9 and J usage is TRBJ2-1; 11 nucleotides match TRBD1. The CDR3 totals 15 residues. Germline V gene data show CDR1 as SGDLS and CDR2 as YYNGEE. Losses at the gene ends were 3 bases for V and 6 bases for J; bases not matched to a gene: 5. The CDR3: CASSGEGTGGNEQFF. The DNA of the CDR3 is TGTGCCAGCAGCGGAGAGGGGACAGGGGGCAATGAGCAGTTCTTC.

To note about this clone: The same CDR3 arises from other DNA sequences in this sample as well. The rearrangement uses TRBV15 and TRBJ1-1; D is uncertain. The CDR3 totals 14 residues. Germline-derived CDR1 and CDR2 are LNHNV and YYDKDF (reference sequence). V was clipped by 2 bases and J by 2 bases, with 9 bases between them. The CDR3 reads CATSRNRENTEAFF. The DNA of the CDR3 is TGTGCCACCAGCAGAAACAGAGAAAACACTGAAGCTTTCTTT.

CDR3 coding DNA: TGTGCCAGCAGCCAAGATCTGTCGAGCAATCAGCCCCAGCATTTT. As protein: CASSQDLSSNQPQHF. The V call is TRBV4-2, the J call TRBJ1-5, with D uncertain. CDR1 LGHNA and CDR2 YNFKEQ come from the germline V gene. CDR3 length: 15 residues. Trimming cost V 0 bases and J 1 base, with 7 bases left between them.

The sample holds a few counts of this clone. The chain couples TRBV5-4 to TRBJ1-3, with D hard to call. Germline lookup yields CDR1 SGHNT and CDR2 YYREEE (reference sequence). The CDR3 consists of 11 residues. The V end lost 6 bases, the J end lost 4 bases, and 5 bases lay between the germline ends. The CDR3 region is CASTQGNTIYF. The DNA of the CDR3 is TGTGCCAGCACCCAGGGAAACACCATATATTTT.

The chain combines TRBV28 with TRBJ2-4; maybe TRBD2 (5 bases). The CDR3 totals 13 residues. Trimming stripped 2 bases from V and 9 bases from J, with 11 bases between. The V gene's germline CDR1 is MDHEN and CDR2 SYDVKM. The CDR3 region has the DNA TGTGCCAGCAGTTTACTAGCTGAGGGCATTCAGTACTTC. This sequence encodes CASSLLAEGIQYF. Drawing the rest from reference TRBV28 and TRBJ2-4, the complete variable domain is DVKVTQSSRYLVKRTGEKVFLECVQDMDHENMFWYRQDPGLGLRLIYFSYDVKMKEKGDIPEGYSVSREKKERFSLILESASTNQTSMYLCASSLLAEGIQYFGAGTRLSVL.

This chain links TRBV5-1 with TRBJ2-7; 12 bases are shared with TRBD2. The CDR3 has 16 residues. Germline V gives CDR1 SGHRS, CDR2 YFSETQ. V was pared by 0 bases and J by 5 bases, with 6 bases of the junction left unmatched. The CDR3 DNA is TGCGCCAGCAGCTTGGGGCAGACTAGCGGGAGCCACGAGCAGTACTTC. Translating it yields CASSLGQTSGSHEQYF.

The rearrangement joins TRBV7-2 to TRBJ2-1, with 7 bases matching TRBD2. Germline V gene data show CDR1 as SGHTA and CDR2 as FQGNSA. The CDR3 runs 15 residues. J was trimmed by 2 bases and V by 5 bases; bases with no gene match: 6. The CDR3 loop reads CASSASGNTYNEQFF. In DNA form, the CDR3 reads TGTGCCAGCAGCGCAAGCGGGAATACCTACAATGAGCAGTTCTTC.